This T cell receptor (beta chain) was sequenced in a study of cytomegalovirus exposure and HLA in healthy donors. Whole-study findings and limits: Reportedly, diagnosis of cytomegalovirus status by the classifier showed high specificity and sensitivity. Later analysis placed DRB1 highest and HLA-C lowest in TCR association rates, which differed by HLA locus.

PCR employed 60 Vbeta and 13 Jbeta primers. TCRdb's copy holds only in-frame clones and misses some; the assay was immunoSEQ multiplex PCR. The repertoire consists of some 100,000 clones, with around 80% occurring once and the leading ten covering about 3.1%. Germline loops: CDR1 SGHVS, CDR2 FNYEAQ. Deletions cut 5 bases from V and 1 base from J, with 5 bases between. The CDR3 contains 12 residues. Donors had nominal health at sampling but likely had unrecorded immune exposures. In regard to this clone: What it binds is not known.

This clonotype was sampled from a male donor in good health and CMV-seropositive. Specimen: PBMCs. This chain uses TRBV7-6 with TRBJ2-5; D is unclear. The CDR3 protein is CASSRVQETQYF. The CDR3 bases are TGTGCCAGCAGCCGGGTCCAAGAGACCCAGTACTTC.